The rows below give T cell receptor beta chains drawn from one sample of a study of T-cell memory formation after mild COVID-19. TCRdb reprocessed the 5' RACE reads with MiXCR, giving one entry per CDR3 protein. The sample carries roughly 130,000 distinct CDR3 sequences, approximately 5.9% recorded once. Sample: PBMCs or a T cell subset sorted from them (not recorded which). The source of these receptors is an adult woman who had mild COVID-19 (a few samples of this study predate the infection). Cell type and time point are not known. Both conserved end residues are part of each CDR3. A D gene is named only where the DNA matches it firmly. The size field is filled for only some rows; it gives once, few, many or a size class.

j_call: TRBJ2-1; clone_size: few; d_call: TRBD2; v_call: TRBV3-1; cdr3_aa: CASSRTSGGSSYNEQFF; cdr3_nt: TGTGCCAGCAGCCGGACTAGCGGGGGAAGCTCCTACAATGAGCAGTTCTTC
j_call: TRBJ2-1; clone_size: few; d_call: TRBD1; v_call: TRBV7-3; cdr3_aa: CASSLRQGARNEQFF; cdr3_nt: TGTGCCAGCAGCTTACGACAGGGGGCTCGCAATGAGCAGTTCTTC
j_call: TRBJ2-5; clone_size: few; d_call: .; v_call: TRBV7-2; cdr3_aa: CASSLLGKETQYF; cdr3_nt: TGTGCCAGCAGCTTACTAGGGAAGGAGACCCAGTACTTC
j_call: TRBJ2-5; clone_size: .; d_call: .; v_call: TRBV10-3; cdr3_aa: CAIGGGGETQYF; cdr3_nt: TGTGCCATCGGAGGGGGCGGAGAGACCCAGTACTTC
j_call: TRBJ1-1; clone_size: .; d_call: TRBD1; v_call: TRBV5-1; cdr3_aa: CASRSGTGTEAFF; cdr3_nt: TGCGCCAGCAGATCTGGGACAGGCACTGAAGCTTTCTTT
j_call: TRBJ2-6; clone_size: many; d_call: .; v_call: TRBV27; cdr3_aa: CASSPQGSVIPGANVLTF; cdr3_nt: TGTGCCAGCAGCCCTCAGGGGTCCGTCATCCCTGGGGCCAACGTCCTGACTTTC
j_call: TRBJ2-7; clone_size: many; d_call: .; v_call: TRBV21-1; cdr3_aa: CASSKGEDRLFYEQYF; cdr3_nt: TGTGCCAGCAGCAAAGGGGAGGACAGGTTATTCTACGAGCAGTACTTC
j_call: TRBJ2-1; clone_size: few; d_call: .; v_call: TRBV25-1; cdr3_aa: CASSDTSLPLSFNEQFF; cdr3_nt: TGTGCCAGCAGTGATACGAGCCTCCCTCTTTCGTTCAATGAGCAGTTCTTC
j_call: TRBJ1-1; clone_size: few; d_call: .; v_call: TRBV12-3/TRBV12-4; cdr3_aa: CASSFSGTNTEAFF; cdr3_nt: TGTGCCAGCAGTTTCTCAGGGACTAACACTGAAGCTTTCTTT
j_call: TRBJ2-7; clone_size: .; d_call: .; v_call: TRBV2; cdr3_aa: CASSPESYEQYF; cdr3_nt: TGTGCCAGCAGCCCAGAGTCCTACGAGCAGTACTTC
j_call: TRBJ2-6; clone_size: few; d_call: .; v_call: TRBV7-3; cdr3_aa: CASSLTSHPANVLTF; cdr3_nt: TGTGCCAGCAGCTTAACTAGCCACCCGGCCAACGTCCTGACTTTC
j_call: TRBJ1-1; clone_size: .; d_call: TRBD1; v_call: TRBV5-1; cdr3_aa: CASSHTGQGGTEAFF; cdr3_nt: TGCGCCAGCAGCCATACGGGACAGGGGGGGACTGAAGCTTTCTTT
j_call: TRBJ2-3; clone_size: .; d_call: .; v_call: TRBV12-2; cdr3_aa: CASRLNGLGSTDTQYF; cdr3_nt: TGTGCAAGTCGCTTAAACGGACTAGGGAGCACAGATACGCAGTATTTT
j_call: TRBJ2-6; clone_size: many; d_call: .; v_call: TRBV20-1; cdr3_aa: CSARGPLGRDFSGANVLTF; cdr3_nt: TGCAGTGCTAGAGGACCCTTGGGACGGGATTTCTCTGGGGCCAACGTCCTGACTTTC
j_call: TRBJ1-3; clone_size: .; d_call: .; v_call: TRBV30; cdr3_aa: CAWDNSGNTIYF; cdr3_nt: TGTGCCTGGGACAACTCTGGAAACACCATATATTTT
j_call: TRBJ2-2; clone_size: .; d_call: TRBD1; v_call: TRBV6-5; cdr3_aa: CATLQGSNTGELFF; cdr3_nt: TGTGCCACTCTACAGGGGTCGAACACCGGGGAGCTGTTTTTT
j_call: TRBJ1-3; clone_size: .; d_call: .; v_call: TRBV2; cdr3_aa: CARKASGNTIYF; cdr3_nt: TGTGCCAGGAAAGCCTCTGGAAACACCATATATTTT
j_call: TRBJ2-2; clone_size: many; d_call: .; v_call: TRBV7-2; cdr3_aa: CASSVQGNTGELFF; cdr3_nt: TGTGCCAGCAGCGTCCAGGGGAACACCGGGGAGCTGTTTTTT
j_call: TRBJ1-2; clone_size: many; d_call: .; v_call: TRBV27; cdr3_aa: CASSLSRRAANYGYTF; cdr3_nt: TGTGCCAGCAGTTTATCGAGGAGGGCGGCTAACTATGGCTACACCTTC
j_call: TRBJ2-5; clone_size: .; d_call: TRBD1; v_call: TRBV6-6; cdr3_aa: CASRQPGQGGETQYF; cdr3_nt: TGTGCCAGCAGACAACCGGGACAGGGAGGAGAGACCCAGTACTTC
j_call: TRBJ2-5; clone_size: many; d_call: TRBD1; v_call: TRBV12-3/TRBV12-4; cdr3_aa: CASSFSGGRETQYF; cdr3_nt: TGTGCCAGCAGTTTCTCAGGGGGCCGGGAGACCCAGTACTTC
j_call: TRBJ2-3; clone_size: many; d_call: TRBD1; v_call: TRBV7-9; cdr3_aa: CASSIQGRTDTQYF; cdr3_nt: TGTGCCAGCAGTATACAGGGGCGCACAGATACGCAGTATTTT
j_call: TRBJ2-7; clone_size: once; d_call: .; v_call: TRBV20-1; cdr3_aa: CSASGPRQPYEQYF; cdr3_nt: TGCAGTGCTAGTGGTCCCCGTCAGCCCTACGAGCAGTACTTC
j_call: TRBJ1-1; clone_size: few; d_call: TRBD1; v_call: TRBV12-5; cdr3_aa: CASGLVLKQGGNTEAFF; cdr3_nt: TGTGCTAGTGGTTTGGTACTCAAACAGGGGGGGAACACTGAAGCTTTCTTT
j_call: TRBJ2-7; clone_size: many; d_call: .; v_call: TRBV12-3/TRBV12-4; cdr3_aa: CASSPRRVTGEQYF; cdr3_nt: TGTGCCAGCAGTCCTAGGAGGGTAACGGGCGAGCAGTACTTC
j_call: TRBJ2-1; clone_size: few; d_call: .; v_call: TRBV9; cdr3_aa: CASSVGGWGLEQFF; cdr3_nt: TGTGCCAGCAGCGTAGGGGGATGGGGGCTTGAGCAGTTCTTC
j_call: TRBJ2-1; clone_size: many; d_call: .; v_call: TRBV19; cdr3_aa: CASSRQSNEQFF; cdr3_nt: TGTGCCAGTAGTAGACAGAGCAATGAGCAGTTCTTC
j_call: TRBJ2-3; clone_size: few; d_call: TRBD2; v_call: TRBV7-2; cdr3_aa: CASSPMGLAGGVDTQYF; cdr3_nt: TGTGCCAGCAGCCCTATGGGACTAGCGGGAGGCGTGGATACGCAGTATTTT
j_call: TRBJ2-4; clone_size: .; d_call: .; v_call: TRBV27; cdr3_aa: CASSLYSGQAKNIQYF; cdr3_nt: TGTGCCAGCAGTTTATACAGCGGGCAAGCCAAAAACATTCAGTACTTC
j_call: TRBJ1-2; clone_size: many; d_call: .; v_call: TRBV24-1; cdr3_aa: CATSDLGRKYGYTF; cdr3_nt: TGTGCCACCAGTGATTTGGGCAGAAAGTATGGCTACACCTTC
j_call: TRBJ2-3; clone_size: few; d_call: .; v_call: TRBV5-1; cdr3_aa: CASSDGGPTDTQYF; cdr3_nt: TGCGCCAGCAGCGACGGTGGCCCCACAGATACGCAGTATTTT
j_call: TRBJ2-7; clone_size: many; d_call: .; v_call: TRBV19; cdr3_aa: CASSLGGILVADSYEQYF; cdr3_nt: TGTGCCAGTAGTCTGGGCGGGATTTTGGTAGCGGATTCCTACGAGCAGTACTTC
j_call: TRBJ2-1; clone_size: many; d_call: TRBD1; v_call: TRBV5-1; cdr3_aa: CASSLEVIGQGAREQFF; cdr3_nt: TGCGCCAGCAGCTTGGAGGTTATAGGACAGGGGGCTAGGGAGCAGTTCTTC
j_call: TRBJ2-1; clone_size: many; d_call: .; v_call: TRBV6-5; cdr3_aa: CASSYEGGRENEQFF; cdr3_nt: TGTGCCAGCAGTTACGAGGGGGGGCGCGAGAATGAGCAGTTCTTC
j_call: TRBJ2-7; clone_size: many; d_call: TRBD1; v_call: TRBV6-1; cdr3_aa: CATRTGSYEQYF; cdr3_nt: TGTGCCACCCGGACAGGCTCCTACGAGCAGTACTTC
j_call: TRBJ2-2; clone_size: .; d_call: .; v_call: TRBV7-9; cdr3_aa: CASSLLQGSGELFF; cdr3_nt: TGTGCCAGCAGCTTATTGCAGGGATCCGGGGAGCTGTTTTTT
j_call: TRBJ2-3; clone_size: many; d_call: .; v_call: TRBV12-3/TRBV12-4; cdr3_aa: CASSSADSTVGIRRSQYF; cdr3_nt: TGTGCCAGCAGTTCCGCTGACTCCACGGTGGGGATAAGACGGTCGCAGTATTTT
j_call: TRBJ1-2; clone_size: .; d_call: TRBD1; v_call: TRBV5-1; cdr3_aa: CASSPVQGQGSRYTF; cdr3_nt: TGCGCCAGCAGCCCTGTCCAGGGACAGGGGTCGCGCTACACCTTC